The 10 T cell receptor beta chains presented below share a single source sample, sequenced in a study of cytomegalovirus exposure and HLA in healthy donors. In the PCR, 60 Vbeta and 13 Jbeta primers were used. Libraries were prepared by immunoSEQ multiplex PCR; TCRdb keeps only in-frame clonotypes and omits some of them. This sample yields approximately 160,000 clones, of which about 80% are seen a single time; roughly 9.7% belongs to the top ten. The specimen was PBMCs. These receptors were collected from a man younger than 30 in good health and CMV-seropositive.

This clone was observed a few times. The chain carries TRBV6-5 and TRBJ1-2; 7 bases map to TRBD1. The V and J ends lost 4 bases and 7 bases, in that order; junction bases with no gene match: 3. Germline assignment: CDR1 MNHEY and CDR2 SVGAGI. CDR3 length equals 12 residues. CDR3 amino acids: CASSFGQVGYTF. The CDR3 DNA is TGTGCCAGCAGTTTCGGACAGGTTGGCTACACCTTC.

The rearrangement uses TRBV19 and TRBJ1-4; tentatively, D is TRBD1 (5 bases). Germline loops: CDR1 LNHDA, CDR2 SQIVND (reference sequence). Trimming removed 8 bases from V and 8 bases from J, with 9 bases in between. The CDR3 has 11 residues. The CDR3 coding sequence is TGTGCCAGTTCCCAGGGAGAAAAACTGTTTTTT. Protein: CASSQGEKLFF.

V gene TRBV4-1 combines with J gene TRBJ2-5; D is possibly TRBD1 (6 bases). The CDR3 is 14 amino acids. The germline V gene encodes CDR1 MGHRA and CDR2 YSYEKL. V lost 1 base and J lost 4, with 10 bases in between. CDR3 residues: CASSQVGARETQYF. The CDR3 DNA sequence: TGCGCCAGCAGCCAAGTGGGGGCCCGAGAGACCCAGTACTTC.

The chain has TRBV6-6 and TRBJ2-7; TRBD2 is a possible D gene (5 bases). The germline V gene has CDR1 MNHNY and CDR2 SVGAGI (reference sequence). There are 14 residues in the CDR3. The ends were cut back, 6 bases at V and 0 bases at J, with 12 bases in the middle. This chain's CDR3 is CASRQEASSYEQYF. In nucleotides, the CDR3 is TGTGCCAGCAGGCAGGAGGCGAGCTCCTACGAGCAGTACTTC.

The chain carries TRBV6-5 and TRBJ1-1, with 7 nucleotides matching TRBD1. The germline V gene has CDR1 MNHEY and CDR2 SVGAGI. CDR3 size: 12 residues. J lost 11 bases, V lost 7 bases, and 10 bases had no gene match. As DNA, the CDR3 is TGTGCCAGCACCGAACAGGGGTTGGAGGCTTTCTTT. Translating it yields CASTEQGLEAFF.

This rearrangement joins TRBV9 to TRBJ2-5; D possibly corresponds to TRBD1 (6 bases). Germline CDR1 and CDR2: SGDLS and YYNGEE. V lost 0 bases to trimming and J lost 5 bases, with 17 bases between them. The CDR3 covers 16 residues. The CDR3 loop reads CASSVGFAFQGETQYF. DNA for the CDR3: TGTGCCAGCAGCGTAGGCTTCGCGTTTCAGGGGGAGACCCAGTACTTC.

J is TRBJ1-3 and V is TRBV28, with D uncertain. The CDR3 is made up of 14 amino acids. V was shortened by 6 bases and J by 4 bases, with 13 bases between the two germline ends. CDR1 is MDHEN, CDR2 SYDVKM, per germline. CDR3 loop: CASSPMRVGNTIYF. The CDR3 coding sequence is TGTGCCAGCAGCCCCATGAGGGTAGGAAACACCATATATTTT.

This clone was recorded a few times. V is TRBV5-1 and J is TRBJ2-7, with D perhaps matching TRBD1 (5 bases). V lost 4 bases, J lost 4 bases, and 12 bases lay in between. Germline V CDR1 and CDR2: SGHRS, YFSETQ. The CDR3 extends over 13 amino acids. This chain's CDR3 is CASSPSDSYEQYF. The CDR3 coding sequence is TGCGCCAGCAGCCCTTCTGACAGTTACGAGCAGTACTTC.

V usage is TRBV4-2 and J usage is TRBJ1-2; 9 nucleotides align to TRBD1. The V gene end was trimmed by 7 bases and the J gene end by 7 bases; junction bases not matched to a gene: 13. Germline V lookup: CDR1 LGHNA, CDR2 YNFKEQ. This CDR3 spans 15 amino acids. The CDR3 sequence is CASTDSTGGDGGYTF. The CDR3 DNA reads as TGTGCCAGCACCGATTCCACAGGGGGCGACGGTGGCTACACCTTC.

V and J are TRBV19 and TRBJ1-5; D unresolved. V was shortened by 9 bases and J by 0 bases, with 18 bases between the two germline ends. The CDR3 runs 16 residues. Germline lookup yields CDR1 LNHDA and CDR2 SQIVND (reference sequence). Here the CDR3 reads CASRRGRLYSNQPQHF. In DNA form, the CDR3 reads TGTGCCAGCCGACGAGGGAGATTATATAGCAATCAGCCCCAGCATTTT.